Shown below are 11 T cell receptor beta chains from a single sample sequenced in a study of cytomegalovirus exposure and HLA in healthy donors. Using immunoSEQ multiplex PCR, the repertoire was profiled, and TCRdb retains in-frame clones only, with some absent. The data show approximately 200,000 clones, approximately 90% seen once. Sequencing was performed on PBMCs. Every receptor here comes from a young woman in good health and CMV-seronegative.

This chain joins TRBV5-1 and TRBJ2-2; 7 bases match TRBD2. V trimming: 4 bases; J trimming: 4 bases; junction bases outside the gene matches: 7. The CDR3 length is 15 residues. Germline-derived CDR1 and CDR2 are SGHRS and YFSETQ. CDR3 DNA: TGCGCCAGCAGCCAAGGACTAGTCGGCACCGGGGAGCTGTTTTTT. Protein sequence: CASSQGLVGTGELFF.

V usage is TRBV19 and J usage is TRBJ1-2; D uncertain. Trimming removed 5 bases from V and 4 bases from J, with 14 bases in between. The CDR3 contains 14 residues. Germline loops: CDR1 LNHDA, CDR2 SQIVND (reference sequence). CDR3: CASSRYSSIYGYTF. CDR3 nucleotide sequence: TGTGCCAGTAGTCGATACAGCTCCATCTATGGCTACACCTTC.

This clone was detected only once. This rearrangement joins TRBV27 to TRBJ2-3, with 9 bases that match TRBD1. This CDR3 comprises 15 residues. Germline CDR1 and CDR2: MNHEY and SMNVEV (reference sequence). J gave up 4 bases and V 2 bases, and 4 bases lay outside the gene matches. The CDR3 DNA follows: TGTGCCAGCAGTTTAAGACAGGGGGGTTCAGATACGCAGTATTTT. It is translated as CASSLRQGGSDTQYF.

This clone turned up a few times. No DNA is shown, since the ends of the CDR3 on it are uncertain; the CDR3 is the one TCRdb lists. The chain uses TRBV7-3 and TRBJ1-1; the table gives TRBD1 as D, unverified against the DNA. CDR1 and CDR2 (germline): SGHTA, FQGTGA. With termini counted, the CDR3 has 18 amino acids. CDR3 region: CASSLRAGTGRLDTEAFF.

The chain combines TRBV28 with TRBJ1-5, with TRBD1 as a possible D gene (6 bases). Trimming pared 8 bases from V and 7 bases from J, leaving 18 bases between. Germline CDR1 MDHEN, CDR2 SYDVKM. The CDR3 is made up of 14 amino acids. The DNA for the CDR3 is TGTGCCAGCCTTCTTGGGGGGGGCCGCCAGCCCCAGCATTTT. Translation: CASLLGGGRQPQHF.

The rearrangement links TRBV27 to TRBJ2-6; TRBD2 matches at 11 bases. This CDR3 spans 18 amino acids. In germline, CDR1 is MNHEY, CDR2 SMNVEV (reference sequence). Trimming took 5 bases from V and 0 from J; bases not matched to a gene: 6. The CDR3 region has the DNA TGTGCCAGCAGTCACCGACTAGCGGGAATCTCTGGGGCCAACGTCCTGACTTTC. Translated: CASSHRLAGISGANVLTF.

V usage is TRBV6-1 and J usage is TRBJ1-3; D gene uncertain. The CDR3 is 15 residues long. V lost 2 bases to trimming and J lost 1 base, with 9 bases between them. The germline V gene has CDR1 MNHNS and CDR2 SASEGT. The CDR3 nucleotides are TGTGCCAGCAGTGAATCGGAGGGTTCTGGAAACACCATATATTTT. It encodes CASSESEGSGNTIYF.

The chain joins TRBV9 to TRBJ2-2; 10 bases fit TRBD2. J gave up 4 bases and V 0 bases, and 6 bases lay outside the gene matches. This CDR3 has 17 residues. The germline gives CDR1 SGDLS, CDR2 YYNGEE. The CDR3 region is CASSVALAGDVTGELFF. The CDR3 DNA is TGTGCCAGCAGCGTAGCGCTAGCGGGAGATGTCACCGGGGAGCTGTTTTTT.

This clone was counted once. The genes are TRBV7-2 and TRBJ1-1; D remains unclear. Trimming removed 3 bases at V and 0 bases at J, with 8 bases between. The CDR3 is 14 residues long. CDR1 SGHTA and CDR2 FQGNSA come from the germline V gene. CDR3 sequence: CASSFEYMNTEAFF. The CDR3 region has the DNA TGTGCCAGCAGCTTCGAGTATATGAACACTGAAGCTTTCTTT.

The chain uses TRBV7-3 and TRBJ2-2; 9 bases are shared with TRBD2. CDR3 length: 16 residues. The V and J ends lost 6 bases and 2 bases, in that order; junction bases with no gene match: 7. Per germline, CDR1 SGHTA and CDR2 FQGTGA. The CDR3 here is CASRLSGRPNTGELFF. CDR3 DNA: TGTGCCAGCAGGCTTAGCGGGAGACCCAACACCGGGGAGCTGTTTTTT.

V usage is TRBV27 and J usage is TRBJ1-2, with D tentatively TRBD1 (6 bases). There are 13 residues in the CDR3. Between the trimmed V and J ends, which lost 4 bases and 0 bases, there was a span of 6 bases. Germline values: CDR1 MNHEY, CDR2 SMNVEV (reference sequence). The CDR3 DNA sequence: TGTGCCAGCAGTTGGACAGCTAACTATGGCTACACCTTC. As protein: CASSWTANYGYTF.